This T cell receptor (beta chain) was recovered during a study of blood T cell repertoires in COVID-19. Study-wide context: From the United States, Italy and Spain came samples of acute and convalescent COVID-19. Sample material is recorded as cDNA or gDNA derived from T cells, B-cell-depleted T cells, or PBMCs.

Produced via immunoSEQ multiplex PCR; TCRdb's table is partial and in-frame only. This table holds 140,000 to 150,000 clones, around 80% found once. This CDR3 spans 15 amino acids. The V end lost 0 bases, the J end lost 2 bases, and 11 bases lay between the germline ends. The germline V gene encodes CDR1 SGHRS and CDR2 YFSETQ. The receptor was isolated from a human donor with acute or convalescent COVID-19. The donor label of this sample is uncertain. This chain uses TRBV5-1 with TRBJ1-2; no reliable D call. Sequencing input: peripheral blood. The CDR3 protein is CASSLEGGQNYGYTF. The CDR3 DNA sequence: TGCGCCAGCAGCTTGGAAGGCGGCCAGAACTATGGCTACACCTTC.